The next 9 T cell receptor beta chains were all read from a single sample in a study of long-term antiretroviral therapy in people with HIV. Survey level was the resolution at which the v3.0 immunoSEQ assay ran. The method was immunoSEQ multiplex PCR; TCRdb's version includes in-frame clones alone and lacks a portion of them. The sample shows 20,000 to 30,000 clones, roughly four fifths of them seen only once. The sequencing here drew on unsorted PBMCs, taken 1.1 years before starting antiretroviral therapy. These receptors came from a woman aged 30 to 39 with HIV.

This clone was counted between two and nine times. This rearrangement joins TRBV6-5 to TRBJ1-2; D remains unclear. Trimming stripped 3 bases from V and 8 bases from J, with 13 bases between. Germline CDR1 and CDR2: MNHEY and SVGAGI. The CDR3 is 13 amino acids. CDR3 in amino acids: CASSYSPRYGYTF. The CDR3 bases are TGTGCCAGCAGTTATTCCCCCAGATACGGCTACACCTTC.

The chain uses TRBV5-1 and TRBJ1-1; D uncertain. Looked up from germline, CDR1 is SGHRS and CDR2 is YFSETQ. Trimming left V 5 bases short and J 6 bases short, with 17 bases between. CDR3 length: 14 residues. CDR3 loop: CASRPERRSAEAFF. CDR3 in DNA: TGCGCCAGCAGGCCAGAGAGGAGGTCGGCTGAAGCTTTCTTT.

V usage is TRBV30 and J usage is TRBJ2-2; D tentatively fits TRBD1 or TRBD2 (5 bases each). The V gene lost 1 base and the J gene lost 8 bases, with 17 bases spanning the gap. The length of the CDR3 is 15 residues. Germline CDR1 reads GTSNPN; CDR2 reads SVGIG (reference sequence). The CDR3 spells CAWSARVGLTGELFF. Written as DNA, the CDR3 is TGTGCCTGGAGTGCCAGGGTCGGACTTACGGGGGAGCTGTTTTTT.

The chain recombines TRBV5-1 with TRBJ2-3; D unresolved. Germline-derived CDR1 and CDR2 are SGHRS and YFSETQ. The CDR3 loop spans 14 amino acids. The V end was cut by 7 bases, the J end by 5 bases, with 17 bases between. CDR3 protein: CASAPLGDKDTQYF. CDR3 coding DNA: TGCGCCAGCGCCCCCCTCGGAGATAAAGATACGCAGTATTTT. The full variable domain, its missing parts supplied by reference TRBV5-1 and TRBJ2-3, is KAGVTQTPRYLIKTRGQQVTLSCSPISGHRSVSWYQQTPGQGLQFLFEYFSETQRNKGNFPGRFSGRQFSNSRSEMNVSTLELGDSALYLCASAPLGDKDTQYFGPGTRLTVL.

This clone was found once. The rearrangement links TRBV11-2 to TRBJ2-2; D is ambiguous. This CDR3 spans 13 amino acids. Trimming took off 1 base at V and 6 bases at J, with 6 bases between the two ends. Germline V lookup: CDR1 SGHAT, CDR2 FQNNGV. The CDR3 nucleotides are TGTGCCAGCAGCTTAGCCCCGTCCGGGGAGCTGTTTTTT. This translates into CASSLAPSGELFF.

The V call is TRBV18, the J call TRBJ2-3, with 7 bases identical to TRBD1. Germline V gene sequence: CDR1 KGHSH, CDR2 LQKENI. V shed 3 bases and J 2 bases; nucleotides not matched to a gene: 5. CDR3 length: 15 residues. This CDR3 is CASSPGDRNTDTQYF. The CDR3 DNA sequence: TGTGCCAGCTCACCGGGGGACAGAAACACAGATACGCAGTATTTT.

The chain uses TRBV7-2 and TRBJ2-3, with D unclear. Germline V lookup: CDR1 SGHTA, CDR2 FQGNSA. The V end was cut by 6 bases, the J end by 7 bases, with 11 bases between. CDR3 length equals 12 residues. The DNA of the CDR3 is TGTGCCAGCAGGAGAGTCAGCAATACGCAGTATTTT. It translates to CASRRVSNTQYF. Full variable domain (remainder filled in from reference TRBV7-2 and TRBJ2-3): GAGVSQSPSNKVTEKGKDVELRCDPISGHTALYWYRQSLGQGLEFLIYFQGNSAPDKSGLPSDRFSAERTGGSVSTLTIQRTQQEDSAVYLCASRRVSNTQYFGPGTRLTVL.

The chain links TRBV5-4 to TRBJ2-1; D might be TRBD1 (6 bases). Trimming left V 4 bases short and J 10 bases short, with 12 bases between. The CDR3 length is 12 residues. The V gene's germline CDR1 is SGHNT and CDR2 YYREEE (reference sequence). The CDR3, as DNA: TGTGCCAGCAGCCGGGACACCGTAGAGCAGTTCTTC. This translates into CASSRDTVEQFF.

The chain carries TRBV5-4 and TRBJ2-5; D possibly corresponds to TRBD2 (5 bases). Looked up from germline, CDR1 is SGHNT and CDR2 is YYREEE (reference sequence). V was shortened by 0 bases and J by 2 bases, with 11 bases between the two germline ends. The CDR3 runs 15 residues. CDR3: CASSLALEEQETQYF. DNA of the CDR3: TGTGCCAGCAGCTTGGCTTTGGAGGAACAAGAGACCCAGTACTTC.